This record looks at one TCR beta chain sequence and its context. Trimming removed 4 bases at V and 3 bases at J, with 18 bases between. This CDR3 spans 16 amino acids. Looked up from germline, CDR1 is MNHEY and CDR2 is SVGAGI. Preparation of the TCRbeta library was carried out with unique molecular identifiers. TCRdb ran MiXCR on the PCR reads and lists one entry per CDR3 protein. This table holds tens of thousands of distinct CDR3 sequences, approximately 43% found once. This sample is drawn from a study of T-cell reconstitution after alpha-beta-depleted transplantation in children. The source of this sequence is a male patient younger than 18 who had a stem cell transplant for acute lymphoblastic leukemia, so the T cells may come from the graft donor. The chain employs TRBV6-5 and TRBJ1-1; a weak D match, TRBD1 (5 bases). This sample comprised PBMCs, mostly from graft donor cells, obtained 360 days after TCRalphabeta/CD19-depleted stem cell transplant. CDR3 in amino acids: CASSFVGVRPDTEAFF. The CDR3 coding sequence is TGTGCCAGCAGTTTTGTAGGGGTCCGACCGGACACTGAAGCTTTCTTT.